These 9 T cell receptor beta chains came from one sample sequenced in a study of T cells expressing NK-cell markers. TCRdb reprocessed the 5' RACE reads, keeping one entry per CDR3 protein, no DNA. In total, the table holds 550,000 to 600,000 distinct CDR3 sequences. The sample was blood T cells: a sorted CD56 or NKG2C T cell subset, CD4+ or CD8+ T cells, or bulk PBMC T cells (not recorded which). The receptors come from a man in his late teens or twenties in good health.

This chain links TRBV7-2 with TRBJ2-7; TCRdb selects TRBD2, and the lack of DNA leaves this call unchecked. This CDR3 comprises 14 residues. CDR1 and CDR2 (germline): SGHTA, FQGNSA. This chain's CDR3 is CASRRLAGGDEQYF.

The chain joins TRBV29-1 to TRBJ2-7; the D call of TRBD2 rests on TCRdb alone, since no DNA is present to check it. The CDR3 runs to 13 residues. Germline V gene lookup returns CDR1 SQVTM and CDR2 ANQGSEA. Here the CDR3 reads CSVESSGSFEQYF.

The V and J genes are TRBV4-1 and TRBJ1-2. CDR1 and CDR2 from the germline V gene are MGHRA and YSYEKL. CDR3 length: 14 amino acids. The CDR3 here is CASSQERSRGGYTF.

The V and J genes are TRBV25-1 and TRBJ2-5; TCRdb calls TRBD2, which cannot be checked without DNA. The CDR3 extends over 15 amino acids. Germline V gene data show CDR1 as MGHDK and CDR2 as SYGVNS. CDR3 sequence: CASAVGLAGQETQYF.

This chain connects TRBV6-4 to TRBJ1-1. This CDR3 region has 11 residues. Germline CDR1 reads MRHNA; CDR2 reads SNTAGT. The CDR3 loop reads CASSASVEAFF.

CDR3 amino acids: CSASRRAGWDEQYF. The rearrangement uses TRBV20-1 and TRBJ2-7; there is no DNA to check the TCRdb D call of TRBD1. Germline V gene data show CDR1 as DFQATT and CDR2 as SNEGSKA (reference sequence). The CDR3 runs to 14 residues.

V and J are TRBV20-1 and TRBJ2-1; absent DNA, TCRdb's TRBD2 call cannot be checked. Germline V lookup: CDR1 DFQATT, CDR2 SNEGSKA (reference sequence). This CDR3 region has 12 residues. Here the CDR3 reads CKTGTKYNEQFF.

The chain is built from TRBV10-1 and TRBJ2-2; there is no DNA to check the TCRdb D call of TRBD1. The CDR3 extends over 14 amino acids. The V gene's germline CDR1 is WNHNN and CDR2 SYGVQD (reference sequence). The CDR3: CASTPGSNTGELFF.

The chain carries TRBV12-3 or TRBV12-4 and TRBJ2-2. CDR3 length equals 15 residues. CDR3 sequence reads: CASSTTDTYTGELFF.